This T cell receptor beta chain was recorded in a study of CD8 T cells in ankylosing spondylitis. The V gene lost 5 bases and the J gene lost 2 bases, with 10 bases spanning the gap. The CDR3 is made up of 13 amino acids. From germline, CDR1 is SGHRS and CDR2 YFSETQ. 5'-RACE, quantitative and with molecular barcodes, yielded the TCR beta libraries. TCRdb redid the calling of the 5' RACE reads with MiXCR, one entry per CDR3 protein. The sample shows about 190,000 distinct CDR3 sequences, 13% of them seen only once. Points on this clonotype: The CDR3 end shows no conserved phenylalanine or tryptophan, and so a read error is likely.

The TCR was taken from a female donor with ankylosing spondylitis or in good health (not recorded which). Sequenced input: blood, either unsorted or a sorted T cell fraction (not recorded which). J is TRBJ1-1 and V is TRBV5-1; a possible D gene is TRBD1 (5 bases). CDR3 bases: TGCGCCAGCAGTTCCAGGGTAAACACTGAAGCTTTCTTA. Residues: CASSSRVNTEAFL.